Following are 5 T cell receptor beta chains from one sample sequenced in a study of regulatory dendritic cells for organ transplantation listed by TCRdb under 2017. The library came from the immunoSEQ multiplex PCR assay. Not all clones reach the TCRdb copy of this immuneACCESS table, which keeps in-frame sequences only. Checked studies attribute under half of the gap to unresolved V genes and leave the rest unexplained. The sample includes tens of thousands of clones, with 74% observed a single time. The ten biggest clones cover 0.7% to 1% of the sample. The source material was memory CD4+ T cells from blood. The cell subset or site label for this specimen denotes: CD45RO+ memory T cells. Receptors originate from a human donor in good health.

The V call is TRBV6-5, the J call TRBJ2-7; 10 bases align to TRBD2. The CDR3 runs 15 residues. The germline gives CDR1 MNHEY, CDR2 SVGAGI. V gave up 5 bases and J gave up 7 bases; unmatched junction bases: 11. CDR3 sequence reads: CASSRDTSGAGEQYF. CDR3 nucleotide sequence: TGTGCCAGCAGTCGAGATACTAGCGGGGCGGGAGAGCAGTACTTC.

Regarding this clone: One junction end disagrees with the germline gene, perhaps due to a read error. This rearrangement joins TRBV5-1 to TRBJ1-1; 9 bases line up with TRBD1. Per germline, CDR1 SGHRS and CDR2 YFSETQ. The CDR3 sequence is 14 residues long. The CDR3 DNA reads TGTGCCAGCAGTTGGGGACAGGGAAACACTGAAGCTTTCTTT. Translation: CASSWGQGNTEAFF.

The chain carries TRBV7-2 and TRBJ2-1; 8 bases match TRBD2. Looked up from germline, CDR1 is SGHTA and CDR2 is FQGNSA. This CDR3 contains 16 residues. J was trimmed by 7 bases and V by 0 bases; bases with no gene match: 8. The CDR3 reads CASSLALLAVENEQFF. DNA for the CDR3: TGTGCCAGCAGCTTAGCGTTACTAGCGGTGGAGAATGAGCAGTTCTTC.

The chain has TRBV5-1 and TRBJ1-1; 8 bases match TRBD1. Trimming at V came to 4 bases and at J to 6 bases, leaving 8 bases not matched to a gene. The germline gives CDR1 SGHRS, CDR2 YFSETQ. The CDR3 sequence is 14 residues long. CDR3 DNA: TGCGCCAGCAGCCAGGGACAGGATCAGGCTGAAGCTTTCTTT. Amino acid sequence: CASSQGQDQAEAFF. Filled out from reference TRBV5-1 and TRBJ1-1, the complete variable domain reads KAGVTQTPRYLIKTRGQQVTLSCSPISGHRSVSWYQQTPGQGLQFLFEYFSETQRNKGNFPGRFSGRQFSNSRSEMNVSTLELGDSALYLCASSQGQDQAEAFFGQGTRLTVV.

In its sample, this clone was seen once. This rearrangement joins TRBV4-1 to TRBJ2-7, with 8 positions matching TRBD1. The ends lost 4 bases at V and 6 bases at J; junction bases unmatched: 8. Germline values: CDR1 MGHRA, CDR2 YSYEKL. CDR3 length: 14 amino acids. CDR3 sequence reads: CASSLGTGGSEQYF. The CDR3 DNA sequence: TGCGCCAGCAGCCTGGGGACAGGAGGCTCCGAGCAGTACTTC.